The 20 T cell receptor beta chains below come from one sample, sequenced in a study of CD8+CD57+ T cells in acquired aplastic anemia. Genomic DNA acted as the template from which TCR beta VDJ combination and CDR3 sequence profiling were carried out. TCRdb fed the reads into MiXCR, producing one record per CDR3 protein. The sample has some 200,000 distinct CDR3 sequences, 30% to 40% seen once. The specimen was sorted CD4+, CD8+, or CD8+CD57+ T cells (not recorded which) from PBMCs. These receptors were obtained from a human donor in good health, serving as a control.

The chain is built from TRBV3-1 and TRBJ2-2; D possibly matches TRBD1 or TRBD2 (5 bases each). CDR1 and CDR2 (germline): LGHDT, YNNKEL (reference sequence). V was clipped by 0 bases and J by 0 bases, with 8 bases between them. The CDR3 runs to 16 residues. This CDR3 is CASSQEWGTNTGELFF. The CDR3 nucleotides are TGTGCCAGCAGCCAAGAATGGGGGACGAACACCGGGGAGCTGTTTTTT.

The chain uses TRBV12-3 or TRBV12-4 and TRBJ2-7, with 8 bases fitting TRBD1. V shed 3 bases, J shed 6 bases, and the junction held 13 bases outside the gene matches. The CDR3 is made up of 16 amino acids. This chain's CDR3 is CASSLGAGGNEFEQYF. The CDR3 DNA reads as TGTGCCAGCAGTTTGGGGGCAGGGGGCAACGAGTTCGAGCAGTACTTC.

The rearrangement joins TRBV10-2 to TRBJ2-2, with a weak D call TRBD2 (6 bases). Germline V lookup: CDR1 WSHSY, CDR2 SAAADI. The V end was cut by 7 bases, the J end by 6 bases, with 12 bases between. The CDR3 is made up of 13 amino acids. CDR3 region: CASKRDFPGELFF. Here the CDR3 DNA reads TGCGCCAGCAAACGGGACTTTCCCGGGGAGCTGTTTTTT.

This clonotype was counted many times. The gene calls are TRBV4-1 and TRBJ1-5; D unclear. V was shortened by 4 bases and J by 0 bases, with 10 bases between the two germline ends. Germline CDR1 reads MGHRA; CDR2 reads YSYEKL. This CDR3 has 15 amino acids. CDR3 residues: CASSRSRDSNQPQHF. The CDR3 DNA follows: TGCGCCAGCAGCCGATCTCGAGATAGCAATCAGCCCCAGCATTTT.

Many counts were recorded for this clonotype. This chain uses TRBV10-1 with TRBJ2-7, with D perhaps matching TRBD2 (5 bases). Germline CDR1 WNHNN, CDR2 SYGVQD (reference sequence). V lost 6 bases to trimming and J lost 5 bases, with 14 bases between them. This CDR3 spans 13 amino acids. The CDR3 DNA sequence: TGCGCCAGCAGCGGACTGCCTCGGGACGAGCAGTACTTC. Amino acid sequence: CASSGLPRDEQYF.

This clonotype was counted ten times or more. This chain uses TRBV6-1 with TRBJ2-5; D may be TRBD1 (6 bases). The CDR3 covers 14 residues. V lost 6 bases and J lost 3, with 14 bases in between. Germline V gene sequence: CDR1 MNHNS, CDR2 SASEGT. This CDR3 is CASSVRTAKETQYF. As DNA, the CDR3 is TGTGCCAGCAGCGTTAGGACAGCGAAAGAGACCCAGTACTTC.

This rearrangement joins TRBV6-1 to TRBJ2-2; D gene unclear. Trimming took 6 bases from V and 0 from J, leaving 5 bases between them. This CDR3 has 13 residues. Germline CDR1 is MNHNS and CDR2 is SASEGT. The CDR3 sequence is CASRKPNTGELFF. CDR3 DNA: TGTGCCAGCAGGAAACCGAACACCGGGGAGCTGTTTTTT.

This clonotype was observed a single time. J is TRBJ1-2 and V is TRBV7-3; TRBD1 aligns across 7 bases. The J segment lost 3 bases and the V segment lost 5 bases, leaving 9 bases of the junction unmatched. This CDR3 is 15 amino acids long. Germline V gene lookup returns CDR1 SGHTA and CDR2 FQGTGA. CDR3 DNA sequence: TGTGCCAGCAGCCGAGGAGGGGGCAGAGACTATGGCTACACCTTC. Protein: CASSRGGGRDYGYTF. Full variable domain (outside the CDR3, taken from reference TRBV7-3 and TRBJ1-2): GAGVSQTPSNKVTEKGKYVELRCDPISGHTALYWYRQSLGQGPEFLIYFQGTGAADDSGLPNDRFFAVRPEGSVSTLKIQRTERGDSAVYLCASSRGGGRDYGYTFGSGTRLTVV.

This clonotype was counted at least ten times. The rearrangement links TRBV19 to TRBJ2-4; TRBD2 matches at 7 bases. Germline lookup yields CDR1 LNHDA and CDR2 SQIVND (reference sequence). V dropped 3 bases and J dropped 0; count of bases not matched to a gene: 8. This CDR3 has 17 residues. The CDR3 sequence is CASSIWVRGLAKNIQYF. The DNA of the CDR3 is TGTGCCAGTAGTATTTGGGTGCGGGGGTTAGCCAAAAACATTCAGTACTTC.

As to this clonotype: A much larger clone lies a single base off, so this may be a read error. The J gene is TRBJ2-1, the V gene TRBV11-2, with D possibly being TRBD1 (6 bases). The germline gives CDR1 SGHAT, CDR2 FQNNGV. This CDR3 comprises 13 residues. V gave up 5 bases and J gave up 7 bases, with 12 bases separating them. The CDR3 DNA is TGTGCCAGCAGCCCTTTCAGGGGAAATGAGCAGTTCTTC. Translating gives CASSPFRGNEQFF.

The chain links TRBV20-1 to TRBJ1-1; D not certain. The V and J ends lost 1 base and 1 base respectively, with 13 bases between them. The CDR3 is made up of 15 amino acids. The germline V gene has CDR1 DFQATT and CDR2 SNEGSKA (reference sequence). The CDR3 nucleotides are TGCAGTGCTAGAGCGGACGGACGTTGGAACACTGAAGCTTTCTTT. As protein: CSARADGRWNTEAFF.

This clonotype appeared many times. The chain is built from TRBV5-1 and TRBJ2-1; 10 bases fit TRBD1. The CDR3 contains 13 residues. The V gene end was trimmed by 7 bases and the J gene end by 6 bases; junction bases not matched to a gene: 4. The germline V gene has CDR1 SGHRS and CDR2 YFSETQ. In nucleotides, the CDR3 is TGCGCCAGCCGGGACAGGGGAGCCAATGAGCAGTTCTTC. Translating it yields CASRDRGANEQFF. Variable domain in full (rest from reference TRBV5-1 and TRBJ2-1): KAGVTQTPRYLIKTRGQQVTLSCSPISGHRSVSWYQQTPGQGLQFLFEYFSETQRNKGNFPGRFSGRQFSNSRSEMNVSTLELGDSALYLCASRDRGANEQFFGPGTRLTVL.

The chain has TRBV15 and TRBJ2-7; D might be TRBD2 (6 bases). The CDR3 spans 15 residues. Trimming stripped 0 bases from V and 7 bases from J, with 16 bases between. The germline gives CDR1 LNHNV, CDR2 YYDKDF (reference sequence). CDR3 in DNA: TGTGCCACCAGCAGAGATCTGGTAGAGGGGAGGGAGCAGTACGTC. This codes for CATSRDLVEGREQYV.

In this sample, this clonotype turned up a few times. As the CDR3 is not closed by the conserved phenylalanine or tryptophan, this likely results from a read error. This rearrangement joins TRBV7-6 to TRBJ2-2; D gene uncertain. The CDR3 loop spans 12 amino acids. V gave up 5 bases and J gave up 0 bases, with 1 base separating them. Germline V gene sequence: CDR1 SGHVS, CDR2 FNYEAQ. CDR3 loop: CASSPNTGELFS. The CDR3 bases are TGTGCCAGCAGCCCGAACACCGGGGAGCTGTTTTCT.

The chain is built from TRBV20-1 and TRBJ1-6; D unresolved. V was cut by 4 bases and J by 6 bases, with 13 bases left in between. Germline V gives CDR1 DFQATT, CDR2 SNEGSKA (reference sequence). The CDR3 sequence is 14 residues long. CDR3 bases: TGCAGTGCTAAGAGTCTATGGGGTAATTCACCCCTCCACTTT. Encoded protein: CSAKSLWGNSPLHF.

With respect to this clonotype: A much larger clone lies one base from this, so it may be a read error. The chain uses TRBV12-3 or TRBV12-4 and TRBJ1-2, with 8 bases that match TRBD1. Unmatched junction bases numbered 8, after V lost 3 bases and J lost 8 bases. This CDR3 is built from 14 residues. In nucleotides, the CDR3 is TGTGCCAGCAGTTTCGCGGACAGGGTCAACGGCTACACCTTC. Its protein product is CASSFADRVNGYTF.

As concerns this clonotype: This may stem from a read error, because a much larger clone lies one nucleotide away. The V gene is TRBV11-1, the J gene TRBJ2-2; D tentatively fits TRBD1 or TRBD2 (5 bases each). The CDR3 is 12 amino acids. CDR1 is SGHAT, CDR2 FQDESV, per germline (reference sequence). The CDR3, as DNA: TGTGCCAGCAGTTCCCCGGGACGAGAGCTGCTTTTT. As protein: CASSSPGRELLF.

The rearrangement joins TRBV7-7 to TRBJ2-2; D not resolved. Per the germline V gene, CDR1 is SSHAT and CDR2 is FNYEAQ (reference sequence). This CDR3 region has 13 residues. Trimming took off 8 bases at V and 3 bases at J, with 10 bases between the two ends. In DNA, the CDR3 is TGTGCCAGCGCTAGGCTTGACACCGGGGAGCTGTTTTTT. Translated, it gives CASARLDTGELFF.

This chain links TRBV7-6 with TRBJ2-5, with D possibly matching TRBD1 (5 bases). Trimming cost V 5 bases and J 3 bases, with 13 bases left between them. The CDR3 is made up of 14 amino acids. The germline CDR1 and CDR2 sequences are SGHVS and FNYEAQ. The CDR3 DNA reads as TGTGCCAGCAGCCCCCGTCCAGGGAAAGAGACCCAGTACTTC. Its protein is CASSPRPGKETQYF. Full variable domain (missing parts from reference TRBV7-6 and TRBJ2-5): GAGVSQSPRYKVTKRGQDVALRCDPISGHVSLYWYRQALGQGPEFLTYFNYEAQQDKSGLPNDRFSAERPEGSISTLTIQRTEQRDSAMYRCASSPRPGKETQYFGPGTRLLVL.

The table lists this clonotype with many counts. The V call is TRBV10-3, the J call TRBJ1-5, with D unclear. Trimming removed 3 bases from V and 1 base from J, with 7 bases in between. Germline V lookup: CDR1 ENHRY, CDR2 SYGVKD. This CDR3 spans 14 amino acids. CDR3 residues: CAISESASNQPQHF. DNA of the CDR3: TGTGCCATCAGTGAATCAGCGAGCAATCAGCCCCAGCATTTT.